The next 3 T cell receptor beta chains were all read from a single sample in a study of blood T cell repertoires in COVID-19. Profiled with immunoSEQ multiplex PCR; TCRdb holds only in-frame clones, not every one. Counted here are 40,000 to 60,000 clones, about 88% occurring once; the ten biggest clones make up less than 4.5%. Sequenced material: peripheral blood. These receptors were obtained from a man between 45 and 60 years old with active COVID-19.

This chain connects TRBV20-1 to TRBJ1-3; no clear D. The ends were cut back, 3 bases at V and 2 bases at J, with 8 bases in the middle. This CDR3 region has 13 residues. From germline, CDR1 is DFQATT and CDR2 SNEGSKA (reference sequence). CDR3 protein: CSASQVTGNTIYF. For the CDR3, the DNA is TGCAGTGCTAGTCAGGTTACTGGAAACACCATATATTTT.

The CDR3 here is CASSMGPTLEQYF. CDR3 DNA sequence: TGTGCCAGTAGTATGGGCCCAACGCTCGAGCAGTACTTC. This rearrangement joins TRBV19 to TRBJ2-7; D remains unclear. The germline CDR1 and CDR2 sequences are LNHDA and SQIVND (reference sequence). The V end was cut by 3 bases, the J end by 6 bases, with 12 bases between. The CDR3 has 13 amino acids.

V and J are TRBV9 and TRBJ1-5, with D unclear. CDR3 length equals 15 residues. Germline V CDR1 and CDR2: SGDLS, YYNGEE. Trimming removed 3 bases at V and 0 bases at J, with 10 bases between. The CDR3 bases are TGTGCCAGCAGCGCTGGCAGTTATAGCAATCAGCCCCAGCATTTT. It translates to CASSAGSYSNQPQHF. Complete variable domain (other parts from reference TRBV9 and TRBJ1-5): DSGVTQTPKHLITATGQRVTLRCSPRSGDLSVYWYQQSLDQGLQFLIQYYNGEERAKGNILERFSAQQFPDLHSELNLSSLELGDSALYFCASSAGSYSNQPQHFGDGTRLSIL.